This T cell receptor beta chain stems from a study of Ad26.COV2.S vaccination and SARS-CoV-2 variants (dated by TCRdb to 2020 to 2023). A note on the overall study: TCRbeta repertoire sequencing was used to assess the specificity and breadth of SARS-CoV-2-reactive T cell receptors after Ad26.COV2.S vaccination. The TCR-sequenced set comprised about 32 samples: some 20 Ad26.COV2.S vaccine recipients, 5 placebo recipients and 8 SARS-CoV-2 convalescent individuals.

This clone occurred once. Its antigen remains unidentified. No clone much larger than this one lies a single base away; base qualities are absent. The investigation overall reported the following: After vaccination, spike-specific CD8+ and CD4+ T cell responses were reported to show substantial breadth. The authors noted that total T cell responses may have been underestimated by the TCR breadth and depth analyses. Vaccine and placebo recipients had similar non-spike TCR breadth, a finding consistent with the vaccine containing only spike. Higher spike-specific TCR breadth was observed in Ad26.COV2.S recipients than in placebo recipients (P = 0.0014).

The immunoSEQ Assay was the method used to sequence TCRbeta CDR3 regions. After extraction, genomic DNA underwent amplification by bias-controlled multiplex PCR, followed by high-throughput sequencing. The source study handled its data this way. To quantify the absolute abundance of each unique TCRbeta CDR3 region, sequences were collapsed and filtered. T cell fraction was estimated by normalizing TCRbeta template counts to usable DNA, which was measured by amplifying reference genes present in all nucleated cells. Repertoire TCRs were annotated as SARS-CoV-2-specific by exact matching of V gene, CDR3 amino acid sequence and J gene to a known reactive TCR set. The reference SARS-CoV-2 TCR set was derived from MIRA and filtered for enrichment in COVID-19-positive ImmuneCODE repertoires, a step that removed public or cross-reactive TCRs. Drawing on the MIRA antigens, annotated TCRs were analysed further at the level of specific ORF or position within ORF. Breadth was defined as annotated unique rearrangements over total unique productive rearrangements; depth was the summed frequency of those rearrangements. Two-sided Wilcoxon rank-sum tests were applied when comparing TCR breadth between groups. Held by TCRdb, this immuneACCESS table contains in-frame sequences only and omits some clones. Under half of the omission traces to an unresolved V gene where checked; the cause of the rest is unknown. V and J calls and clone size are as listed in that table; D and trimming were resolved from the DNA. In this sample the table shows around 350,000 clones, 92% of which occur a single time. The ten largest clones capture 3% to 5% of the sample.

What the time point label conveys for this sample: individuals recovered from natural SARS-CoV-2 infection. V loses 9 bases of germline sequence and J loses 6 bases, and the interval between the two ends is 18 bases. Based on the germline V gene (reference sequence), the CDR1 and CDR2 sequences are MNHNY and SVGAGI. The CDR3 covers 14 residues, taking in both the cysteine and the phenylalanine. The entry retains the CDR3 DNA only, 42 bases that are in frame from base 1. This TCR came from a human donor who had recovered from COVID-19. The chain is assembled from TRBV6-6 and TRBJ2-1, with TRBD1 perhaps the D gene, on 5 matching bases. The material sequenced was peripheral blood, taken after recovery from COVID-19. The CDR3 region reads CASQSGQGPNEQFF. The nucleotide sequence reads TGTGCCAGTCAATCCGGACAAGGCCCCAATGAGCAGTTCTTC.